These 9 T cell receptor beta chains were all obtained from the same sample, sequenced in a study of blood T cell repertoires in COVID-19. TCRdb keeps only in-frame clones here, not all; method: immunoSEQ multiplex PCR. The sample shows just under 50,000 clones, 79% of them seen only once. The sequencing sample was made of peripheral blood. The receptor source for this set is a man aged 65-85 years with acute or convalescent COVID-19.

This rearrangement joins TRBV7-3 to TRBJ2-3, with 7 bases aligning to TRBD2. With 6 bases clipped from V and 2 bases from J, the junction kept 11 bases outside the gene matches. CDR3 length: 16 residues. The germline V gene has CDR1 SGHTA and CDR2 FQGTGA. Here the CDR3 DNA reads TGTGCCAGCAGAAAAGAGAGCGGGATCGACACAGATACGCAGTATTTT. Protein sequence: CASRKESGIDTDTQYF.

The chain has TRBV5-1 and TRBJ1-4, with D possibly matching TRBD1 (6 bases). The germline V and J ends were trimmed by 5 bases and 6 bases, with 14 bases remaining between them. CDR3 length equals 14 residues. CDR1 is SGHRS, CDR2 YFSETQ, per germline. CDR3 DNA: TGCGCCAGCAGATATGGACAGAGGGATGAAAAACTGTTTTTT. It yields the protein CASRYGQRDEKLFF.

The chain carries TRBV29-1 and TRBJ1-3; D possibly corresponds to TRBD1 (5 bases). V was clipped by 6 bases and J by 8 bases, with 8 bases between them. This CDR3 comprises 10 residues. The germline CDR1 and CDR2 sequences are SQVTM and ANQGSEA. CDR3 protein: CSVSQDTIYF. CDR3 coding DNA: TGCAGCGTCTCACAGGACACCATATATTTT.

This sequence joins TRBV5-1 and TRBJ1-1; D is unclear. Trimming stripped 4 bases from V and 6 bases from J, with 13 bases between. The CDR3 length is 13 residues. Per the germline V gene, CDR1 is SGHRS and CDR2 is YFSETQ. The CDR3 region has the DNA TGCGCCAGCAGCCAGACACCCGGGGCTGAAGCTTTCTTT. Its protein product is CASSQTPGAEAFF.

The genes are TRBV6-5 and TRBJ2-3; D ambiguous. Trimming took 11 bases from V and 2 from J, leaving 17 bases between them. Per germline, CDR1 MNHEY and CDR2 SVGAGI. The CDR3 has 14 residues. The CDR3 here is CASQPAADTDTQYF. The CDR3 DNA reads TGTGCCTCCCAGCCGGCGGCTGACACAGATACGCAGTATTTT.

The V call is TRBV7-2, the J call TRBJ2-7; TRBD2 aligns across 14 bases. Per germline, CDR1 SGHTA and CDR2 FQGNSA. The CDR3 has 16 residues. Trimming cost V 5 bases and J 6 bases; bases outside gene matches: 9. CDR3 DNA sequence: TGTGCCAGCAGCCCGAACGAAGGACTAGCGGGAGGCGAGCAGTACTTC. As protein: CASSPNEGLAGGEQYF.

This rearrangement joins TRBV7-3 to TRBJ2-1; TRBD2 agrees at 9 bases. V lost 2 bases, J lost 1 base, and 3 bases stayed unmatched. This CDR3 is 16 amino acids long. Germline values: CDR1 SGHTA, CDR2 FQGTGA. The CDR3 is CASSLDSGGSYNEQFF. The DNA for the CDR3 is TGTGCCAGCAGCTTAGATAGCGGGGGTTCCTACAATGAGCAGTTCTTC. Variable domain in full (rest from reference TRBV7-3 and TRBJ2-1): GAGVSQTPSNKVTEKGKYVELRCDPISGHTALYWYRQSLGQGPEFLIYFQGTGAADDSGLPNDRFFAVRPEGSVSTLKIQRTERGDSAVYLCASSLDSGGSYNEQFFGPGTRLTVL.

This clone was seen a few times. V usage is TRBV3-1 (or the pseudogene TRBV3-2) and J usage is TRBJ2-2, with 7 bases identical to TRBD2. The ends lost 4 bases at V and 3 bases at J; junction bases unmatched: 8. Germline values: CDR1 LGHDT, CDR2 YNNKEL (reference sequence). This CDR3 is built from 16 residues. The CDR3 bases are TGTGCCAGCAGCCCCTGGGGGGAGGGCGACACCGGGGAGCTGTTTTTT. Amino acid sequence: CASSPWGEGDTGELFF.

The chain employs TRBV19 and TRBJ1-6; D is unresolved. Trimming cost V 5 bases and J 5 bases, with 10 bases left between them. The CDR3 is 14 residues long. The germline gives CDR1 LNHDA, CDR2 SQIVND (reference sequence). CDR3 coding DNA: TGTGCCAGTAGTGAAACACAGAATAATTCACCCCTCCACTTT. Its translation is CASSETQNNSPLHF.